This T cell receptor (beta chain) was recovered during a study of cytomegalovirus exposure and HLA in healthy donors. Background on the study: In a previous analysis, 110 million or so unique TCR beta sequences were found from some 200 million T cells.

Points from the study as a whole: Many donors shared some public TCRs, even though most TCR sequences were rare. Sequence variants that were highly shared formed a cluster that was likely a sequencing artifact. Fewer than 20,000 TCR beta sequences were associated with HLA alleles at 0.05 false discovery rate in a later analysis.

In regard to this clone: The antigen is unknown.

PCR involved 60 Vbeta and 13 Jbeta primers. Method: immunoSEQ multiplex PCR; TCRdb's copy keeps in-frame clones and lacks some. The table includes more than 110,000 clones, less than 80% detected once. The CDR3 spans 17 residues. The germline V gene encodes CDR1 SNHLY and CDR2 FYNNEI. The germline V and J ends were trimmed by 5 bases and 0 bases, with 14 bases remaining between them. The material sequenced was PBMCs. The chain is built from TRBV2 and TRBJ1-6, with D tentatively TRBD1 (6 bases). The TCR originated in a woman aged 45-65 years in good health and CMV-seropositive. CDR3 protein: CASSFLSQGSYNSPLHF. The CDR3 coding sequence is TGTGCCAGCAGTTTTTTATCACAGGGCTCCTATAATTCACCCCTCCACTTT.